Listed below are T cell receptor beta chains from one sample, sequenced in a study of blood T cell repertoires in COVID-19. Here immunoSEQ multiplex PCR was the method, and the copy in TCRdb shows in-frame clones only, minus some. The sample yields about 95,000 clones, about 89% seen once. Material for sequencing was peripheral blood. The receptors originated from a human donor in a cohort sampled during active COVID-19. Both conserved end residues are part of each CDR3. A D gene is named only where the DNA matches it firmly. Size values are once, few and many counts, or a class for expanded clones, and some rows have none.

TRBJ1-1,-,15,TRBD1,TRBV9,CASSVAGQGGTEAFF,TGTGCCAGCAGCGTAGCTGGACAGGGAGGTACTGAAGCTTTCTTT
TRBJ1-5,-,15,-,TRBV3-1/TRBV3-2,CASSQYPGITQPQHF,TGTGCCAGCAGCCAATATCCAGGGATTACGCAGCCCCAGCATTTT
TRBJ1-5,-,14,TRBD1,TRBV7-2,CASSWDRAGQPQHF,TGTGCCAGCAGCTGGGACAGGGCGGGCCAGCCCCAGCATTTT
TRBJ1-1,-,14,-,TRBV7-9,CASSLGQMNTEAFF,TGTGCCAGCAGCTTAGGACAGATGAACACTGAAGCTTTCTTT
TRBJ2-2,-,14,TRBD1,TRBV2,CASTQDRATGELFF,TGTGCCAGCACCCAGGACAGGGCCACCGGGGAGCTGTTTTTT
TRBJ2-3,-,16,TRBD1,TRBV10-1,CASSERAGGRTDTQYF,TGCGCCAGCAGTGAGCGGGCAGGGGGCAGAACAGATACGCAGTATTTT
TRBJ1-6,-,16,-,TRBV5-5,CASSPQGSSYNSPLHF,TGTGCCAGCAGCCCCCAGGGGAGCTCCTATAATTCACCCCTCCACTTT
TRBJ1-5,-,13,-,TRBV7-2,CASSPSSNQPQHF,TGTGCCAGCAGCCCCTCCAGCAATCAGCCCCAGCATTTT
TRBJ2-2,-,14,-,TRBV7-3,CTSSLGHTGGELFF,TGTACCAGCAGCTTGGGACATACCGGAGGGGAGCTGTTTTTT
TRBJ2-2,-,14,-,TRBV30,CAWRPGHHTGELFF,TGTGCCTGGAGACCGGGACATCACACCGGGGAGCTGTTTTTT
TRBJ1-4,-,15,-,TRBV27,CASSLSGEKDEKLFF,TGTGCCAGCAGTTTATCCGGGGAAAAGGATGAAAAACTGTTTTTT
TRBJ1-1,-,12,-,TRBV28,CASALGGTEAFF,TGTGCCAGCGCCCTGGGGGGAACTGAAGCTTTCTTT
TRBJ1-2,-,14,-,TRBV5-8,CASSLGELADGYTF,TGTGCCAGCAGCTTGGGGGAGCTAGCCGATGGCTACACCTTC
TRBJ1-5,-,15,-,TRBV3-1/TRBV3-2,CASSQGGQGNQPQHF,TGTGCCAGCAGCCAAGGGGGGCAGGGCAATCAGCCCCAGCATTTT
TRBJ2-7,-,15,TRBD2,TRBV12-5,CASGSPGTSIHEQYF,TGTGCTAGTGGTTCCCCCGGGACTAGCATCCACGAGCAGTACTTC
TRBJ2-1,-,15,-,TRBV2,CASSDLRVPGNEQFF,TGTGCCAGCAGTGATTTGCGGGTACCGGGAAATGAGCAGTTCTTC
TRBJ1-1,-,15,-,TRBV5-1,CASSLPGGLDTEAFF,TGCGCCAGCAGCTTACCAGGCGGGTTGGACACTGAAGCTTTCTTT
TRBJ2-7,-,17,TRBD2,TRBV6-2/TRBV6-3,CASSLRKTSGGPYEQYF,TGTGCCAGCAGTCTCCGTAAAACTAGCGGGGGACCCTACGAGCAGTACTTC
TRBJ1-1,-,13,TRBD1,TRBV3-1/TRBV3-2,CASSYRGNTEAFF,TGTGCCAGCAGTTACAGGGGGAACACTGAAGCTTTCTTT
TRBJ1-2,few,13,TRBD1,TRBV29-1,CSVDGTVNYGYTF,TGCAGCGTAGACGGGACAGTTAACTATGGCTACACCTTC
TRBJ1-2,-,11,-,TRBV20-1,CSASKQGGYTF,TGCAGTGCTAGTAAACAGGGCGGCTACACCTTC
TRBJ1-2,few,17,-,TRBV2,CASRNGGLRSHPYGYTF,TGTGCCAGCAGGAACGGAGGACTTCGGTCTCATCCCTATGGCTACACCTTC
TRBJ2-1,-,14,TRBD1,TRBV14,CASSSRDRYNEQFF,TGTGCCAGCAGCAGCCGGGACAGGTACAATGAGCAGTTCTTC
TRBJ2-3,-,13,-,TRBV28,CASSLGGPDTQYF,TGTGCCAGCAGTTTAGGCGGCCCAGATACGCAGTATTTT
TRBJ1-1,-,9,-,TRBV20-1,CSASRKAFF,TGCAGTGCTAGTCGTAAAGCTTTCTTT
TRBJ2-7,-,15,-,TRBV7-9,CASSPGAVIGLEQYF,TGTGCCAGCAGCCCTGGGGCGGTGATCGGGCTCGAGCAGTACTTC
TRBJ1-5,-,15,-,TRBV5-1,CASSSTGMGDQPQHF,TGCGCCAGCAGCTCCACAGGGATGGGAGATCAGCCCCAGCATTTT
TRBJ1-2,-,16,-,TRBV15,CATSRDGSAGDYGYTF,TGTGCCACCAGCAGAGATGGAAGTGCAGGGGACTATGGCTACACCTTC
TRBJ2-3,-,16,TRBD2,TRBV5-4,CASSWGLAGNTDTQYF,TGTGCCAGCAGCTGGGGACTAGCGGGCAACACAGATACGCAGTATTTT
TRBJ1-5,once,14,TRBD1,TRBV18,CASSPGTGNQPQHF,TGTGCCAGCTCACCAGGGACAGGAAATCAGCCCCAGCATTTT
TRBJ1-2,few,15,-,TRBV4-1,CASSQEEQPLYGYTF,TGCGCCAGCAGCCAAGAAGAACAGCCCCTCTATGGCTACACCTTC
TRBJ1-5,-,15,TRBD1,TRBV9,CASSVTGGGNQPQHF,TGTGCCAGCAGCGTGACAGGGGGAGGGAATCAGCCCCAGCATTTT
TRBJ2-5,-,14,-,TRBV3-1/TRBV3-2,CASSQVGGKETQYF,TGTGCCAGCAGCCAAGTGGGGGGAAAAGAGACCCAGTACTTC
TRBJ2-7,few,14,-,TRBV7-3,CASSSSTGGGEQYF,TGTGCCAGCAGCTCGTCGACAGGCGGGGGAGAGCAGTACTTC
TRBJ2-3,-,15,TRBD2,TRBV3-1/TRBV3-2,CASSQSGTSGDTQYF,TGTGCCAGCAGCCAATCCGGGACTAGTGGTGATACGCAGTATTTT
TRBJ1-1,-,15,TRBD1,TRBV2,CASRIRDRGGTEAFF,TGTGCCAGCAGAATCCGGGACAGGGGCGGCACTGAAGCTTTCTTT
TRBJ2-3,-,14,TRBD2,TRBV7-7,CASSLSGGLDTQYF,TGTGCCAGCAGCTTAAGCGGGGGACTAGATACGCAGTATTTT
TRBJ1-5,-,14,-,TRBV6-4,CASRPESSKGPQHF,TGTGCCAGCAGGCCAGAGTCTAGTAAAGGACCCCAGCATTTT
TRBJ2-4,-,20,TRBD2,TRBV4-1,CASSRLGGASGEWVGNIQYF,TGCGCCAGCAGCCGCCTCGGGGGGGCTAGCGGGGAATGGGTAGGAAACATTCAGTACTTC
TRBJ2-2,-,14,-,TRBV7-3,CASSPAPGTGELFF,TGTGCCAGCAGCCCAGCCCCGGGCACCGGGGAGCTGTTTTTT
TRBJ2-1,few,16,-,TRBV9,CASSVARVSSYNEQFF,TGTGCCAGCAGCGTAGCTCGGGTTAGCTCCTACAATGAGCAGTTCTTC
TRBJ1-5,-,14,-,TRBV4-2,CASSQDRGNQPQHF,TGTGCCAGCAGCCAAGATAGGGGAAATCAGCCCCAGCATTTT
TRBJ2-2,-,19,-,TRBV6-1,CASSDYRVGRPLSTGELFF,TGTGCCAGCAGTGATTACAGGGTAGGGAGACCACTCTCGACCGGGGAGCTGTTTTTT
TRBJ2-2,-,13,-,TRBV12-3/TRBV12-4,CASRKQGTGELFF,TGTGCCAGCAGAAAACAGGGTACCGGGGAGCTGTTTTTT
TRBJ2-1,-,13,TRBD1,TRBV14,CASSHIPGQGEFF,TGTGCCAGCAGCCATATCCCGGGACAGGGGGAGTTCTTC
TRBJ2-3,-,16,TRBD2,TRBV11-3,CASSSRISGGTDTQYF,TGTGCCAGCAGCTCCCGCATTAGCGGGGGGACAGATACGCAGTATTTT
TRBJ2-1,-,15,TRBD2,TRBV4-1,CASSQVTSGGDEQFF,TGCGCCAGCAGCCAAGTTACTAGCGGGGGGGATGAGCAGTTCTTC
TRBJ1-1,once,15,-,TRBV4-2,CASSHIGGALDEAFF,TGTGCCAGCAGCCATATCGGGGGGGCCCTAGATGAAGCTTTCTTT
TRBJ2-7,-,16,TRBD1,TRBV13,CASSNPTGANSYEQYF,TGTGCCAGCAGCAACCCGACAGGGGCCAACTCCTACGAGCAGTACTTC
TRBJ2-7,-,14,-,TRBV19,CASRDDRSSYEQYF,TGTGCCAGTAGAGACGACAGGAGTTCCTACGAGCAGTACTTC